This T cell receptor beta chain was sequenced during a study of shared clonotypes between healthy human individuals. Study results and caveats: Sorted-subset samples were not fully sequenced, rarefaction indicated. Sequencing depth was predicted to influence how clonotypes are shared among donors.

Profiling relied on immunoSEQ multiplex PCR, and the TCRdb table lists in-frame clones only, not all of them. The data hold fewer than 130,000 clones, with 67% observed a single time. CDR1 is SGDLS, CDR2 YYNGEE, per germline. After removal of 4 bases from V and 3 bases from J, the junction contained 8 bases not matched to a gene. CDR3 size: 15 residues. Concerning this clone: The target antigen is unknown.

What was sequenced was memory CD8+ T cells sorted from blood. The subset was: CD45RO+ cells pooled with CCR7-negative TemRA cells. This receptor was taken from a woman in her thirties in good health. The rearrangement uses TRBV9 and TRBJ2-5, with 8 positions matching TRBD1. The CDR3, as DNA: TGTGCCAGCAGCTTCGCCGGGACAGGTGAAGAGACCCAGTACTTC. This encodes CASSFAGTGEETQYF.